This T cell receptor (beta chain) was observed in a study of blood T cell repertoires in COVID-19. Overall study context: T cells, B-cell-depleted T cells, or PBMCs provided the cDNA or gDNA that served as material.

The germline V gene has CDR1 SEHNR and CDR2 FQNEAQ (reference sequence). V was trimmed by 5 bases and J by 7 bases, leaving 21 bases between them. The CDR3 length is 16 residues. Measured with immunoSEQ multiplex PCR; TCRdb has only the in-frame clones, and not every one. The sample records roughly 40,000 clones, 70% to 90% being singletons. The TCR sequence derives from a woman aged 70-85 years in a cohort sampled during active COVID-19. The rearrangement links TRBV7-9 to TRBJ2-1; D perhaps matches TRBD2 (6 bases). The material sequenced was peripheral blood. CDR3 nucleotides: TGTGCCAGCAGCCGCTTTCGGTCGGGAGAATTGAATGAGCAGTTCTTC. The encoded protein is CASSRFRSGELNEQFF.